Listed here are 27 T cell receptor beta chains from one sample, sequenced in a study of metastatic and nonmetastatic thyroid tumors. Before thyroid surgery, none of the patients had received any treatment. TCRdb reassembled clones from the PCR reads with MiXCR. The sample comprises under 9,500 clones, 24% of which are singletons, and roughly a sixth rests with the top ten. Sequencing was carried out using tumor tissue. The receptors derive from a female donor with papillary thyroid cancer or a benign thyroid nodule (not recorded which). Some clones in this sample may be carry-over from other donors' samples.

This clone was counted ten times or more. V and J are TRBV30 and TRBJ2-3, with 8 bases identical to TRBD1. The V segment lost 3 bases and the J segment 5 bases; nucleotides outside the gene matches: 4. The CDR3 spans 13 residues. From germline, CDR1 is GTSNPN and CDR2 SVGIG (reference sequence). The CDR3 loop reads CAWSPGGRDTQYF. As DNA, the CDR3 is TGTGCCTGGAGCCCAGGGGGCCGAGATACGCAGTATTTT. The complete variable domain, with remaining parts taken from reference TRBV30 and TRBJ2-3, reads SQTIHQWPATLVQPVGSPLSLECTVEGTSNPNLYWYRQAAGRGLQLLFYSVGIGQISSEVPQNLSASRPQDRQFILSSKKLLLSDSGFYLCAWSPGGRDTQYFGPGTRLTVL.

This clone was found many times. This same CDR3 is encoded by further DNA sequences in the sample. This chain links TRBV5-6 with TRBJ1-2; D is undetermined. V lost 1 base to trimming and J lost 5 bases, with 15 bases between them. Looked up from germline, CDR1 is SGHDT and CDR2 is YYEEEE. This CDR3 is built from 15 residues. CDR3 nucleotide sequence: TGTGCCAGCAGCTTGCTCGGACGACATCTGTATGGCTACACCTTC. Translation: CASSLLGRHLYGYTF.

This clone has a count of ten or more. At one of its ends the junction is not consistent with the germline gene, which may arise from a read error. This sample also contains other DNA sequences that code for the same CDR3. V is TRBV19 and J is TRBJ2-3; TRBD2 matches 7 bases. The CDR3 is 17 amino acids. The germline CDR1 and CDR2 sequences are LNHDA and SQIVND (reference sequence). The chain's CDR3 is CASSIDPSAGGTDTQYF. DNA of the CDR3: TGTGCTAGTAGTATAGATCCGAGCGCGGGAGGCACAGATACGCAGTATTTT.

At least ten counts were recorded for this clone. This sequence joins TRBV2 and TRBJ2-3, with TRBD1 identical over 7 bases. V lost 10 bases and J lost 4; bases outside the gene matches: 14. The CDR3 is 15 residues long. Germline V CDR1 and CDR2: SNHLY, FYNNEI. In DNA, the CDR3 is TGTGCCACCCTTGCTGTAGGACAGGTCCCAGATACGCAGTATTTT. The encoded protein is CATLAVGQVPDTQYF. The full variable domain, in which reference TRBV2 and TRBJ2-3 provide the parts outside the CDR3, is EPEVTQTPSHQVTQMGQEVILRCVPISNHLYFYWYRQILGQKVEFLVSFYNNEISEKSEIFDDQFSVERPDGSNFTLKIRSTKLEDSAMYFCATLAVGQVPDTQYFGPGTRLTVL.

The sample holds many counts of this clone. V is TRBV29-1 and J is TRBJ1-1; TRBD1 agrees at 8 bases. There are 13 residues in the CDR3. CDR1 and CDR2 (germline): SQVTM, ANQGSEA. The J segment lost 3 bases and the V segment lost 3 bases, leaving 3 bases of the junction unmatched. In DNA form, the CDR3 reads TGCAGCGTTGACGAGACAGGGGACACTGAAGCTTTCTTT. Translating gives CSVDETGDTEAFF.

This clone was detected many times. This chain joins TRBV4-1 and TRBJ2-7; 7 bases map to TRBD1. V dropped 4 bases and J dropped 3; count of bases not matched to a gene: 6. The CDR3 is made up of 14 amino acids. Per the germline V gene, CDR1 is MGHRA and CDR2 is YSYEKL. In DNA, the CDR3 is TGCGCCAGCAGCCGAGACAGGGTTTACTACGAGCAGTACTTC. Amino acids: CASSRDRVYYEQYF.

By its share, this clone is medium-sized. The chain couples TRBV28 to TRBJ2-7; no definite D call. The CDR3 has 12 amino acids. CDR1 is MDHEN, CDR2 SYDVKM, per germline. Trimming took off 6 bases at V and 5 bases at J, with 11 bases between the two ends. The CDR3 here is CASSSTYDEQYF. The CDR3 DNA reads as TGTGCCAGCAGCTCAACCTATGACGAGCAGTACTTC.

This clone occurred once. The chain is built from TRBV7-8 and TRBJ2-7; 8 bases fit TRBD1. Germline values: CDR1 SGHVS, CDR2 FQNEAQ. The ends lost 7 bases at V and 6 bases at J; junction bases unmatched: 8. The length of the CDR3 is 13 residues. The CDR3 DNA follows: TGTGCCAGCATCGCGACAGGGGCGGGCGAGCAGTACTTC. Amino acid sequence: CASIATGAGEQYF.

The chain joins TRBV7-3 to TRBJ2-1; D tentatively reads TRBD1 or TRBD2 (6 bases each). This CDR3 region has 13 residues. V lost 3 bases and J 8 bases, leaving 11 bases between the germline ends. Looked up from germline, CDR1 is SGHTA and CDR2 is FQGTGA. CDR3 coding DNA: TGTGCCAGCAGCTTGCACAGGGACTATGAGCAGTTCTTC. Amino acid sequence: CASSLHRDYEQFF.

The genes are TRBV7-2 and TRBJ2-5; 7 bases match TRBD2. The V gene's germline CDR1 is SGHTA and CDR2 FQGNSA. This CDR3 contains 14 residues. The J segment lost 4 bases and the V segment lost 2 bases, leaving 4 bases of the junction unmatched. CDR3 in DNA: TGTGCCAGCAGCTTATATACGGGGGGAGAGACCCAGTACTTC. This codes for CASSLYTGGETQYF.

This clone ranks as medium-sized (0.01 to 0.1%). V and J are TRBV19 and TRBJ1-2; no clear D. This CDR3 comprises 12 residues. Germline assignment: CDR1 LNHDA and CDR2 SQIVND (reference sequence). Trimming left V 5 bases short and J 2 bases short, with 6 bases between. In nucleotides, the CDR3 is TGTGCCAGTAGTTGGCGCAACTATGGCTACACCTTC. Amino acid sequence: CASSWRNYGYTF. The variable domain in full, with the rest retrieved from reference TRBV19 and TRBJ1-2, is DGGITQSPKYLFRKEGQNVTLSCEQNLNHDAMYWYRQDPGQGLRLIYYSQIVNDFQKGDIAEGYSVSREKKESFPLTVTSAQKNPTAFYLCASSWRNYGYTFGSGTRLTVV.

This clone was picked up many times. This chain links TRBV20-1 with TRBJ1-5; D is unclear. The CDR3 totals 15 residues. Trimming took 3 bases from V and 1 from J, leaving 13 bases between them. Germline values: CDR1 DFQATT, CDR2 SNEGSKA (reference sequence). CDR3 loop: CSARRTAASNQPQHF. CDR3 DNA sequence: TGCAGTGCTAGGCGGACGGCGGCAAGCAATCAGCCCCAGCATTTT.

By sample share, this clone is medium-sized. The CDR3 DNA follows: TGTGCCAGCAGTTCTGGACAGGGGCTTCTCAATGAGCAGTTCTTC. Residues: CASSSGQGLLNEQFF. This chain joins TRBV28 and TRBJ2-1, with 9 bases that match TRBD1. Germline assignment: CDR1 MDHEN and CDR2 SYDVKM. The CDR3 contains 15 residues. The V gene end was trimmed by 4 bases and the J gene end by 6 bases; junction bases not matched to a gene: 7.

This clone was counted many times. Other DNA sequences in this specimen translate into the identical CDR3. This chain links TRBV20-1 with TRBJ2-1, with TRBD2 identical over 9 bases. The CDR3 loop spans 16 amino acids. The V and J ends lost 3 bases and 6 bases, in that order; junction bases with no gene match: 12. Germline V gene data show CDR1 as DFQATT and CDR2 as SNEGSKA (reference sequence). In nucleotides, the CDR3 is TGCAGTGCTAGTACGCGGGAGGGCCCTGGAGCCAATGAGCAGTTCTTC. This translates into CSASTREGPGANEQFF.

The chain combines TRBV10-3 with TRBJ1-3; weak D call: TRBD1 (5 bases). CDR1 is ENHRY and CDR2 is SYGVKD in the germline V gene. V lost 4 bases and J 3 bases, leaving 16 bases between the germline ends. The CDR3 is made up of 16 amino acids. The CDR3 DNA sequence: TGTGCCATCAGTGGGTTGGAGGGGACGCTTGGAAACACCATATATTTT. It yields the protein CAISGLEGTLGNTIYF.

About this clone: A read error may produce the germline difference seen at one junction end. V usage is TRBV6-2 or TRBV6-3 and J usage is TRBJ2-1; no reliable D call. The CDR3 sequence is 12 residues long. The germline gives CDR1 MNHEY, CDR2 SVGEGT. CDR3 bases: TGTGCCAGCAGTCTTCTAGGCGGCGAGCATTTCTTC. It yields the protein CASSLLGGEHFF.

This sequence joins TRBV5-1 and TRBJ2-1, with TRBD2 matching 7 bases. There are 18 residues in the CDR3. The germline V gene encodes CDR1 SGHRS and CDR2 YFSETQ. V shed 0 bases, J shed 2 bases, and the junction held 11 bases outside the gene matches. CDR3 DNA: TGCGCCAGCAGCTTGGAAGGCGGCGGGAGCTCGACCTACAATGAGCAGTTCTTC. It yields the protein CASSLEGGGSSTYNEQFF.

The DNA for the CDR3 is TGCGCCAGCACCCTGGTTCCGGTCCCCGAGTGGCGGTTCTTC. Translating it yields CASTLVPVPEWRFF. The chain recombines TRBV5-1 with TRBJ2-1; no definite D call. CDR3 length equals 14 residues. Germline CDR1 SGHRS, CDR2 YFSETQ. The V and J ends lost 6 bases and 15 bases respectively, with 25 bases between them.

V usage is TRBV6-1 and J usage is TRBJ2-7, with D uncertain. The ends were cut back, 5 bases at V and 2 bases at J, with 10 bases in the middle. The germline V gene has CDR1 MNHNS and CDR2 SASEGT. This CDR3 is 13 amino acids long. The CDR3 sequence: CASSPTSPYEQYF. The CDR3 DNA reads TGTGCCAGCAGTCCGACATCCCCCTACGAGCAGTACTTC.

Only a few counts were recorded for this clone. The CDR3 does not end in the conserved phenylalanine or tryptophan, so this is likely a read error. The chain couples TRBV6-1 to TRBJ2-3; TRBD2 might be the D (6 bases). Per germline, CDR1 MNHNS and CDR2 SASEGT. The CDR3 loop spans 16 amino acids. V lost 7 bases and J lost 1, with 18 bases in between. The CDR3 region is CASISSGRGGTDTQYL. For the CDR3, the DNA is TGTGCCAGCATCTCCTCTGGGCGGGGAGGCACAGATACGCAGTATCTT.

The table lists this clone with many counts. Written as DNA, the CDR3 is TGTGCCAGCAGCCAAGGGTATGTTACCTACGAGCAGTACTTC. Translated: CASSQGYVTYEQYF. The V and J genes are TRBV7-9 and TRBJ2-7, with no clear D. V was shortened by 5 bases and J by 2 bases, with 13 bases between the two germline ends. Germline loops: CDR1 SEHNR, CDR2 FQNEAQ (reference sequence). This CDR3 is 14 amino acids long.

This clone is large by share. This chain joins TRBV6-4 and TRBJ2-1; no firm D call. The V gene lost 3 bases and the J gene lost 6 bases, with 9 bases spanning the gap. CDR3 length equals 13 residues. Germline V gene lookup returns CDR1 MRHNA and CDR2 SNTAGT. The CDR3 sequence is CASSEGYPNEQFF. The CDR3 DNA is TGTGCCAGCAGTGAGGGGTACCCCAATGAGCAGTTCTTC.

By its share, this clone is medium-sized. The V gene is TRBV16, the J gene TRBJ2-7, with TRBD1 identical over 7 bases. Germline V gene lookup returns CDR1 KGHSY and CDR2 FQNENV. Losses at the gene ends were 1 base for V and 2 bases for J; bases not matched to a gene: 2. The length of the CDR3 is 14 residues. The chain's CDR3 is CASSQWDSTYEQYF. Written as DNA, the CDR3 is TGTGCCAGCAGCCAATGGGACAGCACCTACGAGCAGTACTTC. The full variable domain, its missing parts supplied by reference TRBV16 and TRBJ2-7, is GEEVAQTPKHLVRGEGQKAKLYCAPIKGHSYVFWYQQVLKNEFKFLISFQNENVFDETGMPKERFSAKCLPNSPCSLEIQATKLEDSAVYFCASSQWDSTYEQYFGPGTRLTVT.

This clone was seen a handful of times. The genes are TRBV28 and TRBJ2-7; TRBD1 is a possible D gene (6 bases). V lost 5 bases, J lost 1 base, and 18 bases lay in between. The CDR3 extends over 16 amino acids. The V gene's germline CDR1 is MDHEN and CDR2 SYDVKM. The CDR3 here is CASSAASGTWSYEQYF. The CDR3 region has the DNA TGTGCCAGCAGTGCTGCTTCCGGGACATGGTCCTACGAGCAGTACTTC.

This clone was detected only a few times. The V and J genes are TRBV19 and TRBJ1-2; TRBD1 matches 9 bases. Per germline, CDR1 LNHDA and CDR2 SQIVND (reference sequence). The junction had 15 bases not matched to a gene; V was cut back by 11 bases and J by 8 bases. There are 14 residues in the CDR3. The CDR3 here is CAGIPGQGYEGYTF. CDR3 DNA sequence: TGTGCCGGTATTCCGGGACAGGGTTATGAGGGCTACACCTTC.

This clone has more than one count but fewer than ten. This chain connects TRBV7-9 to TRBJ1-2; a possible D gene is TRBD1 (6 bases). The CDR3 sequence is 12 residues long. Germline V CDR1 and CDR2: SEHNR, FQNEAQ (reference sequence). Trimming took off 1 base at V and 8 bases at J, with 8 bases between the two ends. CDR3 DNA sequence: TGTGCCAGCAGCTTAGACAGGGCAGGCTACACCTTC. It encodes CASSLDRAGYTF.

This clone was seen many times. An end of the junction does not agree with germline; a read error may underlie this. The sample has other DNA sequences that encode this CDR3 too. V gene TRBV5-5 combines with J gene TRBJ1-5; tentatively, D is TRBD1 (6 bases). The CDR3 is 13 residues long. CDR1 and CDR2 (germline): SGHKS, YYEKEE (reference sequence). CDR3 amino acids: CASSSQGNQPQHF. The CDR3 DNA reads as TGTGCCAGCAGCTCTCAGGGGAATCAGCCCCAGCACTTT.